One sample yielded the 27 T cell receptor beta chains listed below, sequenced in a study of blood T cell repertoires in COVID-19. Measured with immunoSEQ multiplex PCR; TCRdb has only the in-frame clones, and not every one. In the table there are 230,000 or so clones, approximately 88% of which are singletons. The sequenced sample consisted of PBMCs or T cells enriched from blood (not recorded which). The receptor set was obtained from a woman aged 35 to 49 with acute COVID-19.

This chain connects TRBV3-1 (or the pseudogene TRBV3-2) to TRBJ1-1; a weak D match, TRBD1 (6 bases). Trimming took 6 bases from V and 6 from J, leaving 23 bases between them. The CDR3 has 16 amino acids. Germline V gene data show CDR1 as LGHDT and CDR2 as YNNKEL (reference sequence). The CDR3 spells CASSRKIQGRGAEAFF. CDR3 nucleotide sequence: TGTGCCAGCAGTAGAAAAATACAGGGACGGGGGGCTGAAGCTTTCTTT.

The J gene is TRBJ1-5, the V gene TRBV7-2; D gene ambiguous. This CDR3 contains 15 residues. Germline CDR1 SGHTA, CDR2 FQGNSA. V was cut by 2 bases and J by 0 bases, with 8 bases left in between. The CDR3 nucleotides read TGTGCCAGCAGCTTATGGGCAGGTAGCAATCAGCCCCAGCATTTT. Translation gives CASSLWAGSNQPQHF.

This rearrangement joins TRBV12-3 or TRBV12-4 to TRBJ1-5; D may be TRBD1 (6 bases). V dropped 6 bases and J dropped 9 bases, with 12 bases sitting between them. The CDR3 runs to 12 residues. For the CDR3, the DNA is TGTGCCAGCAGGTACATACAGGGGCCCCAGCATTTT. This gives the protein CASRYIQGPQHF.

J is TRBJ2-6 and V is TRBV15; no definite D call. V was trimmed by 1 base and J by 0 bases, leaving 13 bases between them. Looked up from germline, CDR1 is LNHNV and CDR2 is YYDKDF (reference sequence). The CDR3 runs to 18 residues. This CDR3 reads CATSRGSGLSSGANVLTF. The DNA of the CDR3 is TGTGCCACCAGCAGAGGGTCCGGTTTGAGCTCTGGGGCCAACGTCCTGACTTTC.

The CDR3 DNA follows: TGTGCCAGCTCCCAGAACAGCGAGGACAGTGAAGCTTTCTTT. Its protein is CASSQNSEDSEAFF. The gene calls are TRBV18 and TRBJ1-1; tentatively, D is TRBD1 (6 bases). Germline assignment: CDR1 KGHSH and CDR2 LQKENI. There are 14 residues in the CDR3. The V end was cut by 6 bases, the J end by 7 bases, with 18 bases between.

The chain uses TRBV7-2 and TRBJ2-5, with 8 bases aligning to TRBD2. Germline-derived CDR1 and CDR2 are SGHTA and FQGNSA. This CDR3 has 16 amino acids. J gave up 0 bases and V 1 base, and 4 bases lay outside the gene matches. The CDR3 is CASSLERGGYQETQYF. The CDR3 DNA reads TGTGCCAGCAGCTTAGAGCGCGGGGGGTACCAAGAGACCCAGTACTTC.

V gene TRBV24-1 combines with J gene TRBJ1-4; unclear D gene. Germline V gives CDR1 KGHDR, CDR2 SFDVKD. The CDR3 length is 14 residues. The V and J ends lost 5 bases and 1 base respectively, with 7 bases between them. DNA for the CDR3: TGTGCCACCAGTGGTGGGAGAACTAATGAAAAACTGTTTTTT. Its translation is CATSGGRTNEKLFF.

This chain uses TRBV2 with TRBJ1-1, with 7 bases aligning to TRBD1. Germline assignment: CDR1 SNHLY and CDR2 FYNNEI. The CDR3 length is 12 residues. V lost 7 bases and J lost 5; bases outside the gene matches: 4. The CDR3 DNA reads as TGTGCCAGCAATAGGGGGCCTACTGAAGCTTTCTTT. Protein: CASNRGPTEAFF.

This clone was found a few times. The chain is built from TRBV7-2 and TRBJ1-1; D ambiguous. CDR3 size: 16 residues. V was clipped by 1 base and J by 1 base, with 13 bases between them. Germline-derived CDR1 and CDR2 are SGHTA and FQGNSA. The CDR3 DNA sequence: TGTGCCAGCAGCTTAGATATGGCAGTTGGGAACACTGAAGCTTTCTTT. This sequence encodes CASSLDMAVGNTEAFF.

The chain is built from TRBV12-5 and TRBJ2-7, with 10 bases identical to TRBD1. Germline V gene lookup returns CDR1 LGHNT and CDR2 FRNRAP. The CDR3 consists of 14 residues. V lost 2 bases, J lost 6 bases, and 4 bases stayed unmatched. Here the CDR3 reads CASGLRDRGPEQYV. The CDR3 nucleotides are TGTGCTAGTGGTTTGCGTGACAGGGGGCCCGAGCAGTACGTC.

The chain employs TRBV18 and TRBJ1-4; 8 bases map to TRBD1. Germline values: CDR1 KGHSH, CDR2 LQKENI. V lost 4 bases and J lost 0; bases outside the gene matches: 4. The CDR3 has 16 residues. CDR3 amino acids: CASSRGQASTNEKLFF. DNA for the CDR3: TGTGCCAGCTCACGGGGACAGGCCTCAACTAATGAAAAACTGTTTTTT.

The chain combines TRBV5-6 with TRBJ1-1; possibly TRBD1 for D (6 bases). V was shortened by 5 bases and J by 1 base, with 15 bases between the two germline ends. There are 15 residues in the CDR3. Germline V gives CDR1 SGHDT, CDR2 YYEEEE. CDR3 protein: CASSRRQGWNTEAFF. The DNA of the CDR3 is TGTGCCAGCAGTCGCCGGCAGGGGTGGAACACTGAAGCTTTCTTT.

This clone was observed once. V usage is TRBV5-4 and J usage is TRBJ2-2; 8 nucleotides match TRBD1. Losses at the gene ends were 4 bases for V and 4 bases for J; bases not matched to a gene: 6. The CDR3 covers 15 residues. Germline V gives CDR1 SGHNT, CDR2 YYREEE (reference sequence). The DNA for the CDR3 is TGTGCCAGCAGCCCGACAGGGGCCTTCACCGGGGAGCTGTTTTTT. Its translation is CASSPTGAFTGELFF.

The chain joins TRBV7-2 to TRBJ1-6, with 7 nucleotides matching TRBD1. V shed 0 bases, J shed 3 bases, and the junction held 8 bases outside the gene matches. CDR3 length: 18 amino acids. Germline V gives CDR1 SGHTA, CDR2 FQGNSA. CDR3 sequence (DNA): TGTGCCAGCAGCTTAGCGCGTGGGACAGACCTCTATAATTCACCCCTCCACTTT. It encodes CASSLARGTDLYNSPLHF.

The chain links TRBV28 to TRBJ1-1; D perhaps matches TRBD1 (5 bases). Per the germline V gene, CDR1 is MDHEN and CDR2 is SYDVKM. There are 17 residues in the CDR3. V was trimmed by 6 bases and J by 1 base, leaving 21 bases between them. CDR3 sequence: CASSGGGTRGPNTEAFF. The CDR3 region has the DNA TGTGCCAGCAGCGGGGGGGGGACCCGGGGCCCGAACACTGAAGCTTTCTTT. The variable domain in full, with the rest retrieved from reference TRBV28 and TRBJ1-1, is DVKVTQSSRYLVKRTGEKVFLECVQDMDHENMFWYRQDPGLGLRLIYFSYDVKMKEKGDIPEGYSVSREKKERFSLILESASTNQTSMYLCASSGGGTRGPNTEAFFGQGTRLTVV.

The table lists this clone with a count of one. The chain couples TRBV7-2 to TRBJ2-7, with 10 positions matching TRBD1. CDR1 is SGHTA and CDR2 is FQGNSA in the germline V gene. V was clipped by 3 bases and J by 0 bases; unmatched bases: 2. The CDR3 length is 15 residues. CDR3 nucleotides: TGTGCCAGCAGCTTGGGACAGGGGAACTCCTACGAGCAGTACTTC. Translation gives CASSLGQGNSYEQYF.

The genes are TRBV11-2 and TRBJ1-4; 11 nucleotides align to TRBD1. The V and J ends lost 3 bases and 6 bases, in that order; junction bases with no gene match: 3. Germline loops: CDR1 SGHAT, CDR2 FQNNGV. The CDR3 is 15 amino acids. CDR3 DNA sequence: TGTGCCAGCAGCTTGGACAGGGGGCAGTATGAAAAACTGTTTTTT. Protein: CASSLDRGQYEKLFF.

In DNA, the CDR3 is TGTGCCAGCAGCCGAGGGACTAGCGACCGCTCCTACAATGAGCAGTTCTTC. Its protein is CASSRGTSDRSYNEQFF. V is TRBV9 and J is TRBJ2-1; 10 bases align to TRBD2. Germline trimming cut 4 bases from V and 0 bases from J; bases unmatched to any gene: 7. CDR3 length equals 17 residues. Germline V gene sequence: CDR1 SGDLS, CDR2 YYNGEE.

This chain connects TRBV24-1 to TRBJ1-2; possibly TRBD1 for D (5 bases). This CDR3 comprises 12 residues. Trimming took 2 bases from V and 8 from J, leaving 8 bases between them. Germline CDR1 and CDR2: KGHDR and SFDVKD. The CDR3 loop reads CATSDSGLGYTF. The CDR3 nucleotides read TGTGCCACCAGTGATTCAGGGCTCGGCTACACCTTC.

V usage is TRBV10-3 and J usage is TRBJ2-3, with D perhaps TRBD1 (6 bases). The CDR3 totals 15 residues. CDR1 and CDR2 (germline): ENHRY, SYGVKD. The V end was cut by 6 bases, the J end by 2 bases, with 15 bases between. CDR3 in DNA: TGTGCCATCAGGAACACCGGGACATCCACAGATACGCAGTATTTT. Protein product: CAIRNTGTSTDTQYF.

The CDR3 spells CASSQDTDWPPLHF. Here the CDR3 DNA reads TGTGCCAGCAGCCAAGATACGGACTGGCCACCCCTCCACTTT. The V gene is TRBV14, the J gene TRBJ1-6; D not resolved. Trimming stripped 0 bases from V and 11 bases from J, with 11 bases between. Per germline, CDR1 SGHDN and CDR2 FVKESK. The CDR3 consists of 14 residues.

The chain is built from TRBV5-4 and TRBJ2-5; possible D gene TRBD1, 6 bases. Germline-derived CDR1 and CDR2 are SGHNT and YYREEE (reference sequence). The CDR3 is 15 residues long. V shed 0 bases and J shed 2 bases, with 11 bases lying between them. The CDR3 region has the DNA TGTGCCAGCAGCTTGGCCAACAGGGAACAAGAGACCCAGTACTTC. This sequence encodes CASSLANREQETQYF.

This clone is medium-sized in the sample. This chain links TRBV5-1 with TRBJ1-3, with a tentative D call TRBD1 (5 bases). The CDR3 is 15 residues long. The V end lost 3 bases, the J end lost 0 bases, and 10 bases lay between the germline ends. Germline V CDR1 and CDR2: SGHRS, YFSETQ. The DNA for the CDR3 is TGCGCCAGCAGCTCGGGACTGAACTCTGGAAACACCATATATTTT. Amino acid sequence: CASSSGLNSGNTIYF.

This chain joins TRBV14 and TRBJ1-1; 10 bases agree with TRBD1. This CDR3 spans 18 amino acids. The J segment lost 1 base and the V segment lost 4 bases, leaving 12 bases of the junction unmatched. Germline V lookup: CDR1 SGHDN, CDR2 FVKESK. CDR3 coding DNA: TGTGCCAGCAGCCTGCGACCCGGGACAGGGGAATGGAACACTGAAGCTTTCTTT. Its translation: CASSLRPGTGEWNTEAFF.

This clone has just a few counts. The CDR3, as DNA: TGTGCCAGCAGCTTAGATTTGACGAGAGGGTACACCTTC. It yields the protein CASSLDLTRGYTF. The rearrangement uses TRBV11-2 and TRBJ1-2; D ambiguous. This CDR3 has 13 amino acids. Germline V gives CDR1 SGHAT, CDR2 FQNNGV. V was pared by 0 bases and J by 11 bases, with 13 bases between.

V is TRBV19 and J is TRBJ1-2; 9 bases are shared with TRBD1. V shed 0 bases and J 8 bases; nucleotides not matched to a gene: 7. Germline lookup yields CDR1 LNHDA and CDR2 SQIVND (reference sequence). This CDR3 has 15 amino acids. Here the CDR3 reads CASSIEGQGRGGYTF. In nucleotides, the CDR3 is TGTGCCAGTAGTATAGAGGGACAGGGACGAGGAGGCTACACCTTC.

Only a few counts were recorded for this clone. V and J are TRBV4-3 and TRBJ2-7; 7 bases are shared with TRBD1. V was pared by 4 bases and J by 7 bases, with 10 bases of the junction left unmatched. The germline CDR1 and CDR2 sequences are LGHNA and YSLEER. The CDR3 runs to 14 residues. The CDR3 nucleotides are TGCGCCAGCAGCCTGGGACAGCCCCTACGGGAGCAGTACGTC. Translation: CASSLGQPLREQYV.